The rows below give T cell receptor beta chains drawn from one sample of a study of blood T cells in healthy people across ages. TCRdb passed the 5' RACE reads through MiXCR, listing each CDR3 protein once. In the table there are about 640,000 distinct CDR3 sequences, roughly three fifths of which are singletons. Sequenced material: blood. These receptors were taken from a man aged 55 to 70 in good health. The CDR3 runs from the conserved cysteine through the conserved F or W. A D gene is named only where the DNA matches it firmly. The size of a clone is reported for some rows only, either as once, few or many, or as a class for expanded clones.

>TRBV29-1|-|TRBJ2-5|-
CSFDGYQETQYF
TGCAGCTTCGACGGGTACCAAGAGACCCAGTACTTC
>TRBV5-4|-|TRBJ2-5|-
CASSLTGVLGETQYF
TGTGCCAGCAGCTTGACGGGAGTACTCGGGGAGACCCAGTACTTC
>TRBV20-1|-|TRBJ2-5|-
CSASRSAQETQYF
TGCAGTGCTAGCCGGTCAGCCCAAGAGACCCAGTACTTC
>TRBV27|-|TRBJ2-5|-
CAREGGQYF
TGTGCCAGGGAGGGGGGGCAGTACTTC
>TRBV4-2|TRBD1|TRBJ1-1|-
CASSQDLGQGVSTEAFF
TGTGCCAGCAGCCAAGATCTTGGACAGGGGGTATCCACTGAAGCTTTCTTT
>TRBV5-6|-|TRBJ2-7|-
CASSPSPAGDYEQYF
TGTGCCAGCAGCCCGTCTCCTGCAGGGGACTACGAGCAGTACTTC
>TRBV11-1|-|TRBJ1-2|-
CASSLDENGYGYTF
TGTGCCAGCAGCTTGGACGAGAATGGCTATGGCTACACCTTC
>TRBV20-1|TRBD1|TRBJ2-4|few
CSAQTTGLDIQYF
TGCAGTGCTCAAACGACAGGGTTGGACATTCAGTACTTC
>TRBV20-1|TRBD1|TRBJ1-6|-
CSARDERQGGHSPLHF
TGCAGTGCTAGAGACGAACGACAGGGGGGACATTCACCCCTCCACTTT
>TRBV27|-|TRBJ2-5|-
CASSLSVGETQYF
TGTGCCAGCAGTTTATCAGTCGGGGAGACCCAGTACTTC
>TRBV12-3/TRBV12-4|TRBD2|TRBJ2-3|few
CASSPREGGGTDTQYF
TGTGCCAGCAGTCCGCGGGAGGGTGGGGGCACAGATACGCAGTATTTT
>TRBV6-1|-|TRBJ1-6|-
CASRDHRRNSPLHF
TGTGCCAGCAGGGATCATCGCCGTAATTCACCCCTCCACTTT
>TRBV10-3|-|TRBJ1-1|-
CAISEEVTGGVNTEAFF
TGTGCCATCAGTGAGGAGGTGACAGGCGGGGTGAACACTGAAGCTTTCTTT
>TRBV10-3|-|TRBJ1-2|-
CAIGGGQGDGYTF
TGTGCCATCGGTGGAGGGCAGGGTGATGGCTACACCTTC
>TRBV29-1|-|TRBJ2-5|-
CSVQVMGVVRATQYF
TGCAGCGTCCAGGTCATGGGGGTTGTACGAGCGACCCAGTACTTC
>TRBV28|TRBD1|TRBJ1-2|-
CASRVGQATTTYGYTF
TGTGCCAGCAGAGTAGGACAGGCAACAACTACATATGGCTACACCTTC
>TRBV5-1|-|TRBJ1-1|-
CASSLGTTLNTEAFF
TGCGCCAGCAGCTTAGGCACCACGTTAAACACTGAAGCTTTCTTT
>TRBV18|-|TRBJ2-1|-
CASSPVSDYNEQFF
TGTGCCAGCTCACCCGTTTCGGACTACAATGAGCAGTTCTTC
>TRBV28|-|TRBJ2-5|-
CASSFASNEQYF
TGTGCCAGCAGTTTCGCCAGCAATGAGCAGTACTTC
>TRBV13|TRBD1|TRBJ2-5|-
CASFLGTGGRNEQYF
TGTGCCAGCTTCCTGGGGACAGGGGGCAGGAATGAGCAGTACTTC
>TRBV15|-|TRBJ1-2|-
CATSRDRGTLYGYTF
TGTGCCACCAGCAGAGATCGGGGGACGCTTTATGGCTACACCTTC
>TRBV3-1|-|TRBJ2-3|-
CASSQVPADTQYF
TGTGCCAGCAGCCAAGTTCCCGCAGATACGCAGTATTTT
>TRBV10-3|-|TRBJ1-6|-
CAISETDSPLHF
TGTGCCATCAGTGAGACCGATTCACCCCTCCACTTT
>TRBV29-1|-|TRBJ1-4|-
CSVELSTTNEKLFF
TGCAGCGTGGAATTGAGTACAACTAATGAAAAACTGTTTTTT
>TRBV6-1|-|TRBJ2-3|-
CASSEDGNGGQYF
TGTGCCAGCAGTGAAGATGGAAACGGGGGGCAGTATTTT